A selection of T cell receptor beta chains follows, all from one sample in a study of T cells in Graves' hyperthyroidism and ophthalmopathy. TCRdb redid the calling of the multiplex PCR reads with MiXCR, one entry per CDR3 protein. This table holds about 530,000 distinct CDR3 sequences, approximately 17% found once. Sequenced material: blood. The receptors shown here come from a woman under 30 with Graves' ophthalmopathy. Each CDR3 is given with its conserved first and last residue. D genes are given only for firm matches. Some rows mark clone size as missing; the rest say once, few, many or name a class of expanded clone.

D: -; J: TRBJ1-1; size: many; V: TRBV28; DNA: TGTGCCAGCAGTCTCAGGGGCCCCACTAGGGTACCTAGCACTGAAGCTTTCTTT; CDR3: CASSLRGPTRVPSTEAFF
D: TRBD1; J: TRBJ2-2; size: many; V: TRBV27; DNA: TGTGCCAGCAGTTTCGGGACAGGGGTGACCGGGGAGCTGTTTTTT; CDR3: CASSFGTGVTGELFF
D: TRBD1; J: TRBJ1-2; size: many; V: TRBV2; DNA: TGTGCCAGCAGAGGGACAGGGGATCACTATGGCTACACCTTC; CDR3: CASRGTGDHYGYTF
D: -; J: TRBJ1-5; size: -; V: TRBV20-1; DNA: TGCAGTGCTCCGCAGGCAGGGCCCAATCAGCCCCAGCATTTT; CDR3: CSAPQAGPNQPQHF
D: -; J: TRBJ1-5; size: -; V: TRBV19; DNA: TGTGCCAGTAGTATACAGGGGTCTAGCAATCAGCCCCAGCATTTT; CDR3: CASSIQGSSNQPQHF
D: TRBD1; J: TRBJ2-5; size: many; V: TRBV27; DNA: TGTGCCAGCAGGGGGGGCGGACAGGGAATGGGGCAAGAGACCCAGTACTTC; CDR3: CASRGGGQGMGQETQYF
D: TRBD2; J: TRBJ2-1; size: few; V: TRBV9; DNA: TGTGCCAGCAGTGGGACTAGCGGGGACTACAATGAGCAGTTCTTC; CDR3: CASSGTSGDYNEQFF
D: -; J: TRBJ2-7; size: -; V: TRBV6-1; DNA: TGTGCCAGCCGGGAGTCTGGGGACGAGCAGTACTTC; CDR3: CASRESGDEQYF
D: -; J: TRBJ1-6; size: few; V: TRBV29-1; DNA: TGCAGCGGGGGGGGCTGTTCACCCCTCCACTTT; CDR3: CSGGGCSPLHF
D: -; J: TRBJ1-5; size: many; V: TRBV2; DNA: TGTGCCAGCAGTGGTGAGGCGGTGAGCAATCAGCCCCAGCATTTT; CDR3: CASSGEAVSNQPQHF
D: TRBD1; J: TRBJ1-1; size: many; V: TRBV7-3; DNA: TGTGCCAGCAGCCTCATACAGGGGGCTGAAGCTTTCTTT; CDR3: CASSLIQGAEAFF
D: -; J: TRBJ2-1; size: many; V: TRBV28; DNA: TGTGCCAGCAGGGACATAGCCTACAATGAGCAGTTCTTC; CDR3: CASRDIAYNEQFF
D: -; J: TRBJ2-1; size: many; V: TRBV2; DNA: TGTGCCAGCAGGCCTTGGGAGAATGAGCAGTTCTTC; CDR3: CASRPWENEQFF
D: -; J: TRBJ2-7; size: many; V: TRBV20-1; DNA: TGCAGTGCCCCAATCACCGCCTACGAGCAGTACTTC; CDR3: CSAPITAYEQYF
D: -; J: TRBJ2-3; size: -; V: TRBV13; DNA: TGTGCCAGCAGTGAAGTTCGTGGGGGTACGCAGTATTTT; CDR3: CASSEVRGGTQYF
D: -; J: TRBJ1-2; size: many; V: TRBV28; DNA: TGTGCCAGCAAGGCCGGGCGATACCTGTATGGCTACACCTTC; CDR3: CASKAGRYLYGYTF
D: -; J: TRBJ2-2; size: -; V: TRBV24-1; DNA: TGTGCCACGGGGCAGGGGCCCGGGGAGCTGTTTTTT; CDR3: CATGQGPGELFF
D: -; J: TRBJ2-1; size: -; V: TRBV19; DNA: TGTGCCAGTGGAGGATTAGGCTCCTACAATGAGCAGTTCTTC; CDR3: CASGGLGSYNEQFF
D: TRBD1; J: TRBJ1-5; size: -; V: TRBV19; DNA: TGTGCCAGCCACAGGGGTGACCAGCCCCAGCATTTT; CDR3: CASHRGDQPQHF
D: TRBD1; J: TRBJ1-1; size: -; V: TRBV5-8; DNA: TGTGCCAGCAGCCCGGGACAGCATGTGGCGGTAAGCACTGAAGCTTTCTTT; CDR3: CASSPGQHVAVSTEAFF
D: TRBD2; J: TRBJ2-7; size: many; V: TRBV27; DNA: TGTGCCAGCAGTTTACGAGCGGGGGGGGTCTACGAGCAGTACTTC; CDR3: CASSLRAGGVYEQYF
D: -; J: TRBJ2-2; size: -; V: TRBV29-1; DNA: TGCAGCGTTGACCCGAACACCGGGGAGCTGTTTTTT; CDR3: CSVDPNTGELFF
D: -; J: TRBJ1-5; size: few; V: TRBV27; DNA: TGTGCCAGCAGAGAAGACAGGATTGGCAATCAGCCCCAGCATTTT; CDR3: CASREDRIGNQPQHF
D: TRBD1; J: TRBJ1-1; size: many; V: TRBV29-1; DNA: TGCAGCGCCGGACAGGGGAGGATTGAAGCTTTCTTT; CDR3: CSAGQGRIEAFF
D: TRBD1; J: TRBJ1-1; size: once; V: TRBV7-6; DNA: TGTGCCAGCAGCTTACGTACAGGGGCCACTGAAGCTTTCTTT; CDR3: CASSLRTGATEAFF
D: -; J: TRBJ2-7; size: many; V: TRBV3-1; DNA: TGTGCCAGCAGCCAGTGGGGGCCCTCCTACGAGCAGTACTTC; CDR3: CASSQWGPSYEQYF
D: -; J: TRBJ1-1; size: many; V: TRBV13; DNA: TGTGCCAGCAGGGATGGGCAGAACAACATGAACACTGAAGCTTTCTTT; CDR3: CASRDGQNNMNTEAFF
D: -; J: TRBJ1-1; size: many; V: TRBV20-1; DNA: TGCAGTGCTAGAGATCGAGGCGGGGGGGGGACTGAAGCTTTCTTT; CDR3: CSARDRGGGGTEAFF
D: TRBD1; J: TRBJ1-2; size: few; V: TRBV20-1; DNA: TGCAGTGCTCAACAGGGGGCTCTCGGATATGGCTACACCTTC; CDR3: CSAQQGALGYGYTF
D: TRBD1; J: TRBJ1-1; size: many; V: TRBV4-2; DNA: TGTGCCAGCAGCCCCCGGGACAGCGAGAACACTGAAGCTTTCTTT; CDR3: CASSPRDSENTEAFF
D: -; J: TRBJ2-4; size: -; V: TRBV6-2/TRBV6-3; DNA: TGTGCCAGCACTGACGGAGGTTTATATCGAGGCAAAAACATTCAGTACTTC; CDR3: CASTDGGLYRGKNIQYF
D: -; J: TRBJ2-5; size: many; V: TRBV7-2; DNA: TGTGCCAGCAGTGAGAACAGGGTTAGCCTAGGCGCACAAGAGACCCAGTACTTC; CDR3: CASSENRVSLGAQETQYF
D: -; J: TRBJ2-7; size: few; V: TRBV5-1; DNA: TGCGCCAGCAGCTTAGCAGGGGGTCGGGAGGAGCAGTACTTC; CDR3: CASSLAGGREEQYF
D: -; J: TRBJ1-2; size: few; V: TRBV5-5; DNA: TGTGCCAGCAGTCTCGTGGACAGTCCCTATGGCTACACCTTC; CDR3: CASSLVDSPYGYTF
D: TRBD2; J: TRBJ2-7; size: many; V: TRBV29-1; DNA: TGCAGCGCTAACCTGGGACTAGCGGGAGCCTCCTACGAGCAGTACTTC; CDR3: CSANLGLAGASYEQYF
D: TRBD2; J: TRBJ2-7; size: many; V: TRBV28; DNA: TGTGCCAGCAGCCAGCGGGAGAACCCCTACGAGCAGTACTTC; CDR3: CASSQRENPYEQYF
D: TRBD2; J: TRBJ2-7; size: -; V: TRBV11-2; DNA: TGTGCCAGCAGCTTAGGTGAAACTAGCGGGAGTCCCTACGAGCAGTACTTC; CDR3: CASSLGETSGSPYEQYF
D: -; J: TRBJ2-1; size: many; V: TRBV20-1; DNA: TGCAGTACCGGAGGAGGCCTAGAGCAGTTCTTC; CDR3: CSTGGGLEQFF
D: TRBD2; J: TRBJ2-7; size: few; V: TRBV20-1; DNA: TGCAGTGCTAGAGGGACTAGCGGGGAGGTTGACGAGCAGTACTTC; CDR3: CSARGTSGEVDEQYF
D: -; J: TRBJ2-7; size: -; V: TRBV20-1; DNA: TGCAGTGCTAGAGATGGGAGAGTCCCGGGGTTCGAGCAGTACTTC; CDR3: CSARDGRVPGFEQYF
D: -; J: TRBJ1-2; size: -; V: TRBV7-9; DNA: TGTGCCAGCAGCCCGAGACCGGGACGGACTTATGGCTACACCTTC; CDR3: CASSPRPGRTYGYTF
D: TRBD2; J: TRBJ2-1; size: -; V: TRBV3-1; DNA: TGTGCCAGCAGCCAAGTTTTGGGGACTAGCGGGGGTTTCAATGAGCAGTTCTTC; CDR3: CASSQVLGTSGGFNEQFF
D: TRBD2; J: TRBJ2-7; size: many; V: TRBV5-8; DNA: TGTGCCAGCAACAAACTTAGCGGGAGGAACTCCTACGAGCAGTACTTC; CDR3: CASNKLSGRNSYEQYF
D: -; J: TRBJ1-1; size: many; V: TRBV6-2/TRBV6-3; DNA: TGTGCCAGCAGGTCTTATAACGGGCGATCCACTGAAGCTTTCTTT; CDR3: CASRSYNGRSTEAFF
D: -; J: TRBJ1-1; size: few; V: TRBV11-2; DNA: TGTGCCAGCAGCCCAGTAACACCGTCACCTGAAGCTTTCTTT; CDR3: CASSPVTPSPEAFF
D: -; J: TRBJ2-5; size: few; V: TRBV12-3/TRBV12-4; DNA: TGTGCCAGCAGTTTACCCCTGGCAGGGGAAGAGACCCAGTACTTC; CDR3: CASSLPLAGEETQYF
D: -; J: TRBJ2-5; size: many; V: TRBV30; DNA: TGTGCCTGGAGTACCAGAGGGCTAGAGACCCAGTACTTC; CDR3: CAWSTRGLETQYF
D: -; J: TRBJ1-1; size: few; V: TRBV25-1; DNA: TGTGCCAGCAGTGGTATGGACAGTTCGAACACTGAAGCTTTCTTT; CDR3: CASSGMDSSNTEAFF
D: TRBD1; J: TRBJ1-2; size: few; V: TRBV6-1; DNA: TGTGCCAGCAGCCTCCGTCCACAGGGGGGGAACTATGGCTACACCTTC; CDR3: CASSLRPQGGNYGYTF
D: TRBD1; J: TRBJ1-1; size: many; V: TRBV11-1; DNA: TGTGCCAGCAGACCAGGGACAGCCACTGAAGCTTTCTTT; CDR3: CASRPGTATEAFF
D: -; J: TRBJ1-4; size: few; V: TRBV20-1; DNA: TGCAGTGCAAAACCCGGGACGGACCCAACTAATGAAAAACTGTTTTTT; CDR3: CSAKPGTDPTNEKLFF
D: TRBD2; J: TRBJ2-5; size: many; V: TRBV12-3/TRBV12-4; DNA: TGTGCCAGCAATATAGCGGGAGTCGGGGAGACCCAGTACTTC; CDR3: CASNIAGVGETQYF
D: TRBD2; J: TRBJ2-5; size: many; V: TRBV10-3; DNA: TGTGCCATCAGCGCTAGTAGCGGGGAGACCCAGTACTTC; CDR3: CAISASSGETQYF
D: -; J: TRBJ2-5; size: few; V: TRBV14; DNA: TGTGCCAGCAGCCAGAACCGACTACCCCAAGAGACCCAGTACTTC; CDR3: CASSQNRLPQETQYF
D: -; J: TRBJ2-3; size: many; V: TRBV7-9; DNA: TGTGCCAGCAGCCGCCAAGGGTCCACAGATACGCAGTATTTT; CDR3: CASSRQGSTDTQYF
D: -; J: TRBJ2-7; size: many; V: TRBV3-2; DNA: TGTGCCAGCAGCCATACTAGCGGGAGGTCCTACGAGCAGTACTTC; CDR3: CASSHTSGRSYEQYF
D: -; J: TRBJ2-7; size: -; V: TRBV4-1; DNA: TGCGCCAGCAGCCAAGATCGTACAGCAAGCTACGAGCAGTACTTC; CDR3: CASSQDRTASYEQYF
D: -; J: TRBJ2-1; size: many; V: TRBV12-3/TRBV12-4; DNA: TGTGCCAGCAACCACCGGGGCCTCAATGAGCAGTTCTTC; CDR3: CASNHRGLNEQFF
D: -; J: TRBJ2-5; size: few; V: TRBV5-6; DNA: TGTGCCAGCAGCCGGACGGAAGCAGGCGGTGAGACCCAGTACTTC; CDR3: CASSRTEAGGETQYF
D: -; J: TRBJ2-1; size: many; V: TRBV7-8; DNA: TGTGCCAGCAGCGCACGGGACCGCTCCAATGAGCAGTTCTTC; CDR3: CASSARDRSNEQFF